Below, 4 T cell receptor beta chains from the same sample are listed, as sequenced in a study of T cell responses to AZD1222 COVID-19 vaccine. Profiling relied on immunoSEQ multiplex PCR, and the TCRdb table lists in-frame clones only, not all of them. The sample contains about 120,000 clones, roughly 91% of which appear only once. The sample here was peripheral blood, taken 28 days after the second AZD1222 dose. These receptors were obtained from an adult who received the AZD1222 COVID-19 vaccine.

V gene TRBV6-1 combines with J gene TRBJ1-5; D gene unclear. Trimming left V 0 bases short and J 3 bases short, with 6 bases between. Germline-derived CDR1 and CDR2 are MNHNS and SASEGT. CDR3 length: 14 residues. CDR3 sequence: CASSEAPNNQPQHF. The CDR3 region has the DNA TGTGCCAGCAGTGAAGCCCCCAACAATCAGCCCCAGCATTTT.

The J gene is TRBJ1-4, the V gene TRBV2; D unclear. V lost 5 bases and J lost 8, with 15 bases in between. The CDR3 totals 14 residues. From germline, CDR1 is SNHLY and CDR2 FYNNEI. Written as DNA, the CDR3 is TGTGCCAGCAGTCCCGGGCCCAGAGGGGAAAAACTGTTTTTT. Protein: CASSPGPRGEKLFF.

The chain is built from TRBV15 and TRBJ1-3; 7 positions agree with TRBD1. V lost 1 base and J lost 4; bases outside the gene matches: 7. The germline gives CDR1 LNHNV, CDR2 YYDKDF (reference sequence). The CDR3 sequence is 16 residues long. The CDR3 sequence: CATSRGVGQEGNTIYF. CDR3 bases: TGTGCCACCAGCAGAGGAGTCGGACAGGAGGGAAACACCATATATTTT. The full variable domain, with the rest looked up from reference TRBV15 and TRBJ1-3, is DAMVIQNPRYQVTQFGKPVTLSCSQTLNHNVMYWYQQKSSQAPKLLFHYYDKDFNNEADTPDNFQSRRPNTSFCFLDIRSPGLGDTAMYLCATSRGVGQEGNTIYFGEGSWLTVV.

The chain employs TRBV6-1 and TRBJ2-5; D uncertain. This CDR3 region has 13 residues. V lost 3 bases and J 3 bases, leaving 8 bases between the germline ends. Germline values: CDR1 MNHNS, CDR2 SASEGT. CDR3 residues: CASSDFSKETQYF. CDR3 DNA: TGTGCCAGCAGTGATTTCTCAAAAGAGACCCAGTACTTC.